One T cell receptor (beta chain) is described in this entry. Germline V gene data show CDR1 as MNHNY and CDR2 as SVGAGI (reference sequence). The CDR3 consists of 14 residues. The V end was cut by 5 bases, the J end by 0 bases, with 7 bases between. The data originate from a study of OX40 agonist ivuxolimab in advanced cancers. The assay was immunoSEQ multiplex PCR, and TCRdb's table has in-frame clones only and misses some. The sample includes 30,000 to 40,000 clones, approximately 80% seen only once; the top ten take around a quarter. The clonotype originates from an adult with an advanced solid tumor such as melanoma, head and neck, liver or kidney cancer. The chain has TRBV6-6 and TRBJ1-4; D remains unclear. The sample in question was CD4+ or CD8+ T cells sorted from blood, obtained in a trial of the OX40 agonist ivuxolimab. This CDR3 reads CASSRSTTNEKLFF. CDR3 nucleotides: TGTGCCAGCAGTCGTTCAACAACTAATGAAAAACTGTTTTTT.